The 5 T cell receptor beta chains below were found in one sample sequenced in a study of OX40 agonist ivuxolimab in advanced cancers. Assay used: immunoSEQ multiplex PCR; TCRdb lists only in-frame clones, some missing. This table has roughly 64,000 clones, about 89% appearing once. Source: CD4+ or CD8+ T cells sorted from blood, taken in a trial of the OX40 agonist ivuxolimab. The source is an adult with an advanced solid tumor such as melanoma, head and neck, liver or kidney cancer.

This sequence joins TRBV6-1 and TRBJ1-2; a weak D match, TRBD1 (5 bases). V dropped 10 bases and J dropped 3 bases, with 15 bases sitting between them. This CDR3 contains 13 residues. Germline V gene sequence: CDR1 MNHNS, CDR2 SASEGT. DNA of the CDR3: TGTGCCACGACCGAGGGGCGGGACTATGGCTACACCTTC. Its protein is CATTEGRDYGYTF.

The chain employs TRBV5-4 and TRBJ2-3, with D unclear. The V end lost 1 base, the J end lost 1 base, and 4 bases lay between the germline ends. The CDR3 is 13 amino acids. Germline CDR1 and CDR2: SGHNT and YYREEE (reference sequence). The CDR3 loop reads CASSLQGTDTQYF. The CDR3 DNA follows: TGTGCCAGCAGCTTGCAGGGCACAGATACGCAGTATTTT.

This chain joins TRBV6-5 and TRBJ1-5, with TRBD1 identical over 8 bases. This CDR3 has 14 amino acids. The V gene end was trimmed by 6 bases and the J gene end by 4 bases; junction bases not matched to a gene: 5. Germline V gene sequence: CDR1 MNHEY, CDR2 SVGAGI. The chain's CDR3 is CASSSGTGNQPQHF. The CDR3 nucleotides are TGTGCCAGCAGCTCCGGGACAGGTAATCAGCCCCAGCATTTT.

The chain links TRBV19 to TRBJ1-2; the D is unclear. The CDR3 runs 13 residues. Per germline, CDR1 LNHDA and CDR2 SQIVND (reference sequence). V lost 3 bases to trimming and J lost 2 bases, with 7 bases between them. The CDR3 coding sequence is TGTGCCAGTAGTATGGACGGGAACTATGGCTACACCTTC. Translation gives CASSMDGNYGYTF.

J is TRBJ1-4 and V is TRBV5-1, with 12 nucleotides matching TRBD1. From germline, CDR1 is SGHRS and CDR2 YFSETQ. This CDR3 spans 15 amino acids. V was pared by 4 bases and J by 7 bases, with 5 bases of the junction left unmatched. This CDR3 is CASSPGQGAFEKLFF. DNA for the CDR3: TGCGCCAGCAGCCCGGGACAGGGGGCTTTTGAAAAACTGTTTTTT.